These 5 T cell receptor beta chains were all obtained from the same sample, sequenced in a study of shared clonotypes between healthy human individuals. Measured with immunoSEQ multiplex PCR; TCRdb has only the in-frame clones, and not every one. Among hundreds of thousands of clones, approximately 96% were seen once, and the ten largest hold approximately 0.12%. Terminally differentiated effector memory CD45RA+ cells were left out of the naive CD8 fraction, which was CD45RO-negative and positively selected for CCR7. Sequenced input: naive CD8+ T cells sorted from blood. The receptors here all came from a woman younger than 45 in good health.

This clone was observed once. The chain is built from TRBV27 and TRBJ2-1; no clear D gene. CDR3 length equals 15 residues. Per germline, CDR1 MNHEY and CDR2 SMNVEV (reference sequence). The germline V and J ends were trimmed by 5 bases and 0 bases, with 11 bases remaining between them. For the CDR3, the DNA is TGTGCCAGCAGTCCTATAGTTAGCTCCTACAATGAGCAGTTCTTC. Translation gives CASSPIVSSYNEQFF.

The chain carries TRBV27 and TRBJ2-1; D may be TRBD2 (6 bases). Trimming stripped 2 bases from V and 2 bases from J, with 10 bases between. Per the germline V gene, CDR1 is MNHEY and CDR2 is SMNVEV (reference sequence). The CDR3 has 15 amino acids. The CDR3 region is CASSLDGSTYNEQFF. CDR3 DNA sequence: TGTGCCAGCAGTTTAGACGGGAGCACCTACAATGAGCAGTTCTTC.

The genes are TRBV4-1 and TRBJ2-3; D may be TRBD2 (6 bases). Germline V gene data show CDR1 as MGHRA and CDR2 as YSYEKL. V was clipped by 2 bases and J by 1 base, with 22 bases between them. The CDR3 consists of 19 residues. The chain's CDR3 is CASSQSRRDSWGGTDTQYF. CDR3 bases: TGCGCCAGCAGCCAATCAAGGCGGGACTCCTGGGGCGGCACAGATACGCAGTATTTT.

This clone was detected only once. V gene TRBV6-1 combines with J gene TRBJ1-1, with D uncertain. CDR3 length equals 15 residues. V dropped 4 bases and J dropped 0 bases, with 12 bases sitting between them. CDR1 MNHNS and CDR2 SASEGT come from the germline V gene. For the CDR3, the DNA is TGTGCCAGCAGTGGCGTTGACCGGATGAACACTGAAGCTTTCTTT. Translated: CASSGVDRMNTEAFF.

V and J are TRBV7-9 and TRBJ2-7, with TRBD2 as a possible D gene (6 bases). Deletions cut 4 bases from V and 0 bases from J, with 16 bases between. The CDR3 is made up of 16 amino acids. The germline gives CDR1 SEHNR, CDR2 FQNEAQ (reference sequence). CDR3 sequence (DNA): TGTGCCAGCAGCTCCCCGACGGGAGAGAGCTCCTACGAGCAGTACTTC. It codes for CASSSPTGESSYEQYF.